This TCR beta chain was retrieved from a study of T cell repertoires in cytomegalovirus infection. In the study overall: CMV epitopes used comprised recently identified HLA-C-restricted ones and well-studied HLA-B-restricted ones. Through public TCR beta signatures, both CMV infection and matching HLA type were indicated.

Germline CDR1 and CDR2: PRHDT and FYEKMQ (reference sequence). V was clipped by 2 bases and J by 6 bases, with 8 bases between them. The CDR3 runs to 13 residues. Regarding the study as a whole: The study found HLA-C-restricted CMV-specific TCR beta clonotypes dominating the ex vivo response. Carriers of CMV and the relevant HLA type were discriminated by public TCR beta frequency.

This clonotype is a singleton in its sample. The antigen remains unidentified. TCRdb reprocessed the reads with MiXCR, giving one entry per CDR3 protein. This sample has some 320,000 distinct CDR3 sequences, with about 27% found just once. The input for sequencing was cultured PBMCs, taken from culture after CMV antigen stimulation. The chain has TRBV13 and TRBJ1-3; TRBD1 is a possible D gene (6 bases). This TCR was recovered from a human donor in good health (CMV status not recorded). Some clones in this sample may be carry-over from other donors' samples. The DNA for the CDR3 is TGTGCCAGCAGCTTATCGGGGGCAAACACCATATATTTT. Protein: CASSLSGANTIYF.